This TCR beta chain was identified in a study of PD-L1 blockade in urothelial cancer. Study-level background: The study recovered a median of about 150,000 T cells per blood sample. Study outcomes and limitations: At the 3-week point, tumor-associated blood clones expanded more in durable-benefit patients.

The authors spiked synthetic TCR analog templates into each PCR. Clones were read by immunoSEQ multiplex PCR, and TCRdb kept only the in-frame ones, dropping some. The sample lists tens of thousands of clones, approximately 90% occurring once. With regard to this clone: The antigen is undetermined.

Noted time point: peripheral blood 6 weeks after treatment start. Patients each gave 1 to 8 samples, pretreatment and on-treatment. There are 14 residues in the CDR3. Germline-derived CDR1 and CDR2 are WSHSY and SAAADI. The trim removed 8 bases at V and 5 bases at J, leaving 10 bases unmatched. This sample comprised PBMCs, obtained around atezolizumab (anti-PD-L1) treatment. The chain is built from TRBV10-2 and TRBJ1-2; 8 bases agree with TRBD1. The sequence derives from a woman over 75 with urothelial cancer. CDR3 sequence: CASGTGPTPYGYTF. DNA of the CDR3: TGCGCCAGCGGGACAGGACCAACCCCATATGGCTACACCTTC.